These 18 T cell receptor beta chains came from one sample sequenced in a study of identical twins. TCRdb reprocessed the 5' RACE reads via MiXCR and lists one record per CDR3 protein. The sample carries 500,000 to 650,000 distinct CDR3 sequences, about 20% recorded once. The data were also submitted as part of a second study, on yellow fever vaccine responses in identical twins.

The sample taken for sequencing was CD4+ T cells sorted from blood. The receptor set was obtained from a woman aged 18-29 years in good health.

There are a few counts of this clonotype. The chain combines TRBV12-3 or TRBV12-4 with TRBJ2-5; 7 positions agree with TRBD1. V lost 5 bases and J lost 3; bases outside the gene matches: 6. The length of the CDR3 is 14 residues. CDR3 nucleotides: TGTGCCAGCAGTACTGAGACAGGGAAAGAGACCCAGTACTTC. It is translated as CASSTETGKETQYF.

V and J are TRBV12-3 or TRBV12-4 and TRBJ1-1, with a tentative D call TRBD1 (6 bases). Trimming left V 6 bases short and J 2 bases short, with 16 bases between. The CDR3 totals 15 residues. The CDR3 nucleotides read TGTGCCAGCAGGAGGGGGTCCGGGCCCAACACTGAAGCTTTCTTT. It specifies CASRRGSGPNTEAFF.

This clonotype was seen repeatedly, ten times or more. V gene TRBV11-2 combines with J gene TRBJ2-1; TRBD2 aligns across 8 bases. Trimming removed 5 bases from V and 6 bases from J; junction bases left unmatched: 6. The germline V gene encodes CDR1 SGHAT and CDR2 FQNNGV. The CDR3 length is 14 residues. CDR3 sequence (DNA): TGTGCCAGCAGCCCGGGACTAGACCGCAATGAGCAGTTCTTC. Translation: CASSPGLDRNEQFF.

The V and J genes are TRBV3-1 and TRBJ2-3; D may be TRBD2 (7 bases). V lost 4 bases and J 6 bases, leaving 14 bases between the germline ends. Germline CDR1 and CDR2: LGHDT and YNNKEL (reference sequence). The CDR3 loop spans 14 amino acids. The CDR3 is CASSPPGGLDTQYF. CDR3 sequence (DNA): TGTGCCAGCAGCCCCCCCGGGGGGCTCGATACGCAGTATTTT.

The chain joins TRBV9 to TRBJ2-2; TRBD2 matches at 13 bases. Germline CDR1 reads SGDLS; CDR2 reads YYNGEE. After removal of 3 bases from V and 4 bases from J, the junction contained 6 bases not matched to a gene. This CDR3 is 17 amino acids long. CDR3 in amino acids: CASSAGLAGIITGELFF. The CDR3 coding sequence is TGTGCCAGCAGCGCGGGACTAGCGGGAATCATCACCGGGGAGCTGTTTTTT.

The table lists this clonotype with a few counts. The J gene is TRBJ2-7, the V gene TRBV20-1, with TRBD2 matching over 12 bases. Germline V gives CDR1 DFQATT, CDR2 SNEGSKA (reference sequence). V gave up 1 base and J gave up 6 bases; unmatched junction bases: 10. This CDR3 is 16 amino acids long. CDR3 region: CSARGGLAGKAAEQYF. The CDR3 DNA sequence: TGCAGTGCTAGAGGTGGACTAGCGGGAAAAGCTGCCGAGCAGTACTTC.

Many counts were recorded for this clonotype. The gene calls are TRBV12-3 or TRBV12-4 and TRBJ2-3; TRBD1 aligns across 9 bases. There are 16 residues in the CDR3. V lost 8 bases, J lost 0 bases, and 9 bases stayed unmatched. The CDR3 protein is CASGKQGATSTDTQYF. The CDR3 bases are TGTGCCAGCGGCAAACAGGGGGCAACTAGCACAGATACGCAGTATTTT.

This chain joins TRBV20-1 and TRBJ2-1, with 8 bases lining up with TRBD2. Trimming cost V 1 base and J 3 bases; bases outside gene matches: 5. There are 15 residues in the CDR3. Germline lookup yields CDR1 DFQATT and CDR2 SNEGSKA (reference sequence). In DNA form, the CDR3 reads TGCAGTGCTAGAGCCCTGGCGGGGGGCTACAATGAGCAGTTCTTC. Translated: CSARALAGGYNEQFF.

This clonotype turned up a few times. V and J are TRBV11-2 and TRBJ2-3; possible D gene TRBD1, 5 bases. Germline V gene data show CDR1 as SGHAT and CDR2 as FQNNGV. Trimming took off 5 bases at V and 10 bases at J, with 19 bases between the two ends. CDR3 size: 14 residues. CDR3 in amino acids: CASSLQQGQGSQYF. For the CDR3, the DNA is TGTGCCAGCAGCCTCCAGCAGGGTCAGGGATCGCAGTATTTT.

The gene calls are TRBV20-1 and TRBJ2-3; 10 bases are shared with TRBD1. The CDR3 length is 15 residues. The germline V gene has CDR1 DFQATT and CDR2 SNEGSKA (reference sequence). With 1 base clipped from V and 3 bases from J, the junction kept 4 bases outside the gene matches. The CDR3 loop reads CSARGGQGVTDTQYF. DNA of the CDR3: TGCAGTGCTAGAGGAGGACAGGGGGTTACAGATACGCAGTATTTT.

This chain joins TRBV7-8 and TRBJ2-1, with 9 bases aligning to TRBD2. The trim removed 5 bases at V and 7 bases at J, leaving 12 bases unmatched. The CDR3 runs 16 residues. The germline CDR1 and CDR2 sequences are SGHVS and FQNEAQ. In DNA, the CDR3 is TGTGCCAGCAGCCCAGGTGCTAGCGGGATTTGGAATGAGCAGTTCTTC. It yields the protein CASSPGASGIWNEQFF.

This clonotype appeared a few times. The V call is TRBV5-1, the J call TRBJ2-2; D not certain. Trimming stripped 3 bases from V and 7 bases from J, with 13 bases between. Germline CDR1 and CDR2: SGHRS and YFSETQ. This CDR3 is 14 amino acids long. CDR3 residues: CASSWDGRNGELFF. In nucleotides, the CDR3 is TGCGCCAGCAGCTGGGATGGACGGAACGGGGAGCTGTTTTTT. The full variable domain, its missing parts supplied by reference TRBV5-1 and TRBJ2-2, is KAGVTQTPRYLIKTRGQQVTLSCSPISGHRSVSWYQQTPGQGLQFLFEYFSETQRNKGNFPGRFSGRQFSNSRSEMNVSTLELGDSALYLCASSWDGRNGELFFGEGSRLTVL.

V gene TRBV2 combines with J gene TRBJ2-3; D unresolved. Trimming shortened V by 6 bases and J by 2 bases, and 18 bases separated the two germline ends. Germline V gives CDR1 SNHLY, CDR2 FYNNEI. CDR3 length equals 16 residues. This CDR3 is CASSPSVVPTTDTQYF. The CDR3 DNA reads TGTGCCAGCAGCCCCTCGGTTGTACCCACCACAGATACGCAGTATTTT.

This clonotype showed up just a few times. The J gene is TRBJ1-2, the V gene TRBV29-1; D not resolved. V lost 1 base to trimming and J lost 7 bases, with 13 bases between them. Germline V gene data show CDR1 as SQVTM and CDR2 as ANQGSEA. CDR3 length: 13 residues. CDR3 DNA sequence: TGCAGCGTTGAAGTGGTGGCAAGGGCTGGCTACACCTTC. Protein: CSVEVVARAGYTF.

V usage is TRBV5-5 and J usage is TRBJ1-2, with no clear D. V dropped 4 bases and J dropped 0 bases, with 13 bases sitting between them. CDR1 is SGHKS, CDR2 YYEKEE, per germline (reference sequence). The CDR3 consists of 15 residues. The CDR3 here is CASSLTAFSNYGYTF. For the CDR3, the DNA is TGTGCCAGCAGCCTGACGGCTTTTTCTAACTATGGCTACACCTTC.

This clonotype was observed a few times. V and J are TRBV3-1 and TRBJ2-2, with 15 nucleotides matching TRBD2. CDR3 length: 16 residues. V lost 9 bases to trimming and J lost 5 bases; unmatched junction nucleotides: 7. Per the germline V gene, CDR1 is LGHDT and CDR2 is YNNKEL (reference sequence). Written as DNA, the CDR3 is TGTGCCAGTGGACTAGCGGGGGGGCTCGGGACCGGGGAGCTGTTTTTT. Encoded protein: CASGLAGGLGTGELFF.

V and J are TRBV11-3 and TRBJ1-4; D gene unclear. V dropped 1 base and J dropped 9 bases, with 6 bases sitting between them. CDR3 length: 12 amino acids. Per the germline V gene, CDR1 is SGHNT and CDR2 is YENEEA. CDR3 coding DNA: TGTGCCAGCAGCTTAGGTGGTAAAAAACTGTTTTTT. Residues: CASSLGGKKLFF. The entire variable domain, with the rest obtained from reference TRBV11-3 and TRBJ1-4, is as follows: EAGVVQSPRYKIIEKKQPVAFWCNPISGHNTLYWYLQNLGQGPELLIRYENEEAVDDSQLPKDRFSAERLKGVDSTLKIQPAELGDSAVYLCASSLGGKKLFFGSGTQLSVL.

This clonotype came up a few times. The chain links TRBV12-3 or TRBV12-4 to TRBJ1-2, with D hard to call. The length of the CDR3 is 15 residues. V was trimmed by 3 bases and J by 3 bases, leaving 14 bases between them. CDR3 sequence reads: CASSLRLSGDYGYTF. As DNA, the CDR3 is TGTGCCAGCAGTTTGAGGCTTTCAGGAGACTATGGCTACACCTTC.